Below, 32 T cell receptor beta chains from the same sample are listed, as sequenced in a study of technical replicates of blood from several donors (dated by TCRdb to about 2017). Libraries were constructed by the immunoSEQ multiplex PCR assay. Held by TCRdb, this immuneACCESS table contains in-frame sequences only and omits some clones. Under half of the omission traces to an unresolved V gene where checked; the cause of the rest is unknown. Within this sample are roughly 60,000 clones, with 92% of them counted one time only. Of the sample, around 4% falls within the top ten clones. The sequenced sample consisted of PBMCs. These receptors all stem from a human donor in good health. Some clones in this sample may be carry-over from other donors' samples.

CDR3 DNA sequence: TGTGCCAGCAGGTTGGGGAGGGATTCCCACGAGCAGTACTTC. Its translation: CASRLGRDSHEQYF. This chain uses TRBV11-2 with TRBJ2-7; TRBD2 matches 7 bases. V trimming: 6 bases; J trimming: 5 bases; junction bases outside the gene matches: 10. CDR3 length: 14 amino acids. Germline V gene data show CDR1 as SGHAT and CDR2 as FQNNGV.

V gene TRBV7-2 combines with J gene TRBJ1-2; 8 nucleotides match TRBD1. J gave up 4 bases and V 4 bases, and 5 bases lay outside the gene matches. Germline CDR1 and CDR2: SGHTA and FQGNSA. This CDR3 is built from 14 residues. The CDR3 region has the DNA TGTGCCAGCAGCTCCCGGGACAGGCCCTATGGCTACACCTTC. Translating gives CASSSRDRPYGYTF.

The rearrangement joins TRBV7-2 to TRBJ1-5; the D is unclear. This CDR3 has 13 amino acids. CDR1 is SGHTA and CDR2 is FQGNSA in the germline V gene. V was pared by 5 bases and J by 1 base, with 6 bases between. In nucleotides, the CDR3 is TGTGCCAGCAGCCGCGGCAGCAATCAGCCCCAGCATTTT. As protein: CASSRGSNQPQHF.

The chain joins TRBV7-9 to TRBJ2-1; possibly TRBD2 for D (6 bases). V was trimmed by 6 bases and J by 8 bases, leaving 23 bases between them. The CDR3 runs to 16 residues. The germline gives CDR1 SEHNR, CDR2 FQNEAQ (reference sequence). CDR3 protein: CASSSARGLALYEQFF. The CDR3 bases are TGTGCCAGCAGTTCAGCTCGGGGACTGGCGTTGTATGAGCAGTTCTTC.

The chain uses TRBV4-2 and TRBJ2-5; the match to TRBD2 covers 11 bases. Germline CDR1 and CDR2: LGHNA and YNFKEQ. The CDR3 length is 16 residues. The V gene end was trimmed by 0 bases and the J gene end by 7 bases; junction bases not matched to a gene: 7. The CDR3, as DNA: TGTGCCAGCAGCCAAGACCCTAGCGGGGGGCCCACGACCCAGTACTTC. It codes for CASSQDPSGGPTTQYF.

V and J are TRBV7-6 and TRBJ1-1; the D is unclear. Trimming left V 6 bases short and J 0 bases short, with 11 bases between. CDR3 length equals 14 residues. Germline assignment: CDR1 SGHVS and CDR2 FNYEAQ. CDR3 sequence: CASSPGLMNTEAFF. The CDR3 DNA sequence: TGTGCCAGCAGTCCCGGACTCATGAACACTGAAGCTTTCTTT.

The CDR3 protein is CASSVQWEGTGELFF. The DNA for the CDR3 is TGTGCCAGCAGCGTACAGTGGGAGGGAACCGGGGAGCTGTTTTTT. The V call is TRBV9, the J call TRBJ2-2, with TRBD2 identical over 7 bases. CDR1 is SGDLS and CDR2 is YYNGEE in the germline V gene. The CDR3 length is 15 residues. The junction had 5 bases not matched to a gene; V was cut back by 1 base and J by 5 bases.

V usage is TRBV6-1 and J usage is TRBJ2-5; no clear D. V dropped 3 bases and J dropped 14 bases, with 10 bases sitting between them. Germline CDR1 and CDR2: MNHNS and SASEGT. This CDR3 has 10 residues. The CDR3 DNA sequence: TGTGCCAGCAGTGACGTTCCGAGATACTTC. It translates to CASSDVPRYF.

The rearrangement uses TRBV4-1 and TRBJ1-3; 9 bases are a match to TRBD1. Germline CDR1 is MGHRA and CDR2 is YSYEKL. The trim removed 5 bases at V and 1 base at J, leaving 3 bases unmatched. The CDR3 consists of 15 residues. The CDR3 DNA is TGCGCCAGCAGCTACAGGGGGCCGTCTGGAAACACCATATATTTT. Its translation is CASSYRGPSGNTIYF.

This sequence joins TRBV28 and TRBJ2-3; TRBD1 agrees at 8 bases. V was clipped by 6 bases and J by 3 bases; unmatched bases: 8. The CDR3 is 15 residues long. Germline CDR1 is MDHEN and CDR2 is SYDVKM. The CDR3 region is CASSNQQGGTDTQYF. The CDR3 DNA sequence: TGTGCCAGCAGCAACCAACAGGGGGGAACAGATACGCAGTATTTT.

The rearrangement joins TRBV5-1 to TRBJ2-5; D is possibly TRBD2 (6 bases). The V end was cut by 3 bases, the J end by 4 bases, with 16 bases between. The CDR3 has 15 residues. CDR1 and CDR2 from the germline V gene are SGHRS and YFSETQ. CDR3: CASSSGLSQGETQYF. DNA for the CDR3: TGCGCCAGCAGCTCGGGACTTTCCCAAGGAGAGACCCAGTACTTC.

This chain uses TRBV11-1 with TRBJ1-1; D not certain. Trimming cost V 4 bases and J 0 bases, with 15 bases left between them. This CDR3 is built from 16 residues. Per germline, CDR1 SGHAT and CDR2 FQDESV (reference sequence). In DNA form, the CDR3 reads TGTGCCAGCAGCTCGGACGGAACCGGGATGAACACTGAAGCTTTCTTT. It encodes CASSSDGTGMNTEAFF.

The chain carries TRBV7-9 and TRBJ1-2, with no clear D. This CDR3 has 13 amino acids. V dropped 3 bases and J dropped 2 bases, with 7 bases sitting between them. Germline V gene sequence: CDR1 SEHNR, CDR2 FQNEAQ (reference sequence). In DNA, the CDR3 is TGTGCCAGCAGCTTGGCAAGAAACTATGGCTACACCTTC. As protein: CASSLARNYGYTF.

The chain uses TRBV11-2 and TRBJ2-1, with D possibly being TRBD2 (5 bases). Between the trimmed V and J ends, which lost 5 bases and 4 bases, there was a span of 6 bases. Germline V lookup: CDR1 SGHAT, CDR2 FQNNGV. This CDR3 has 12 amino acids. The CDR3 DNA reads TGTGCCAGCAGCCGGGAATACAATGAGCAGTTCTTC. Protein sequence: CASSREYNEQFF.

The rearrangement uses TRBV21-1 and TRBJ2-7; the table's TRBD1 call for D was not verified on the DNA. TRBV21-1 is a documented pseudogene. The CDR3 loop spans 15 amino acids. The CDR3 sequence is CASSSSTGTLYEQYF. CDR3 DNA: TGTGCCAGCAGCTCTTCGACAGGGACTCTCTACGAGCAGTACTTC.

The rearrangement uses TRBV7-2 and TRBJ2-5; D is unresolved. The germline V gene encodes CDR1 SGHTA and CDR2 FQGNSA. This CDR3 spans 14 amino acids. Trimming stripped 2 bases from V and 5 bases from J, with 12 bases between. CDR3 DNA sequence: TGTGCCAGCAGCTTATCGGTAGGAGCGGAGACCCAGTACTTC. It translates to CASSLSVGAETQYF.

The chain carries TRBV14 and TRBJ1-6; unclear D gene. Germline V gives CDR1 SGHDN, CDR2 FVKESK. The V gene lost 3 bases and the J gene lost 7 bases, with 10 bases spanning the gap. The CDR3 is made up of 14 amino acids. CDR3 sequence: CASSQGRLNSPLHF. CDR3 nucleotides: TGTGCCAGCAGCCAGGGGAGGCTCAATTCACCCCTCCACTTT. The full variable domain, completed using reference TRBV14 and TRBJ1-6, is EAGVTQFPSHSVIEKGQTVTLRCDPISGHDNLYWYRRVMGKEIKFLLHFVKESKQDESGMPNNRFLAERTGGTYSTLKVQPAELEDSGVYFCASSQGRLNSPLHFGNGTRLTVT.

This chain's CDR3 is CASSYSSLAFKETQYF. The CDR3 DNA reads as TGTGCCAGCAGTTACTCGAGCCTAGCTTTCAAAGAGACCCAGTACTTC. V and J are TRBV6-5 and TRBJ2-5; tentative D call: TRBD2 (5 bases). V dropped 0 bases and J dropped 3 bases, with 14 bases sitting between them. Germline CDR1 is MNHEY and CDR2 is SVGAGI. The CDR3 spans 16 residues.

The V call is TRBV7-2, the J call TRBJ1-1; the D gene is possibly TRBD1 (6 bases). The germline V gene encodes CDR1 SGHTA and CDR2 FQGNSA. The ends were cut back, 5 bases at V and 4 bases at J, with 14 bases in the middle. This CDR3 comprises 14 residues. CDR3 loop: CASSSSTGSTEAFF. The CDR3 DNA reads as TGTGCCAGCAGCAGCTCGACAGGATCCACTGAAGCTTTCTTT.

The CDR3 reads CASSQQVNTGELFF. CDR3 DNA: TGTGCCAGCAGCCAACAGGTGAACACCGGGGAGCTGTTTTTT. The chain employs TRBV4-2 and TRBJ2-2; D gene ambiguous. V was cut by 2 bases and J by 1 base, with 5 bases left in between. The CDR3 contains 14 residues. Germline-derived CDR1 and CDR2 are LGHNA and YNFKEQ.

The chain joins TRBV5-4 to TRBJ1-6, with unresolved D. Trimming pared 0 bases from V and 4 bases from J, leaving 8 bases between. CDR1 is SGHNT, CDR2 YYREEE, per germline (reference sequence). This CDR3 contains 15 residues. CDR3 DNA sequence: TGTGCCAGCAGCTTGGGGACGGGGTATAATTCACCCCTCCACTTT. It specifies CASSLGTGYNSPLHF.

The rearrangement joins TRBV13 to TRBJ2-3; the match to TRBD2 covers 11 bases. This CDR3 has 14 residues. CDR1 and CDR2 from the germline V gene are PRHDT and FYEKMQ (reference sequence). Trimming at V came to 7 bases and at J to 5 bases, leaving 5 bases not matched to a gene. The CDR3 DNA follows: TGTGCCAGCACCCCCGGACTAGCGGGAGATACGCAGTATTTT. Encoded protein: CASTPGLAGDTQYF.

The genes are TRBV7-9 and TRBJ2-5; 9 nucleotides line up with TRBD2. Germline V CDR1 and CDR2: SEHNR, FQNEAQ (reference sequence). The V and J ends lost 5 bases and 3 bases, in that order; junction bases with no gene match: 4. There are 14 residues in the CDR3. In DNA, the CDR3 is TGTGCCAGCAGCGCCCTAGCGGGAAAAGAGACCCAGTACTTC. It specifies CASSALAGKETQYF.

This chain uses TRBV30 with TRBJ1-2; D is possibly TRBD1 (5 bases). This CDR3 spans 13 amino acids. The V end was cut by 5 bases, the J end by 4 bases, with 14 bases between. Germline values: CDR1 GTSNPN, CDR2 SVGIG (reference sequence). CDR3 in amino acids: CAWEMGGLYGYTF. CDR3 bases: TGTGCCTGGGAGATGGGGGGACTCTATGGCTACACCTTC.

This rearrangement joins TRBV7-9 to TRBJ1-1; the match to TRBD1 covers 8 bases. The CDR3 loop spans 14 amino acids. The germline V gene has CDR1 SEHNR and CDR2 FQNEAQ (reference sequence). J gave up 4 bases and V 8 bases, and 9 bases lay outside the gene matches. CDR3 amino acids: CASGERTGSTEAFF. The CDR3, as DNA: TGTGCCAGCGGAGAAAGGACAGGGAGCACTGAAGCTTTCTTT.

The V and J genes are TRBV2 and TRBJ2-2; D remains unclear. Trimming pared 6 bases from V and 2 bases from J, leaving 13 bases between. The germline gives CDR1 SNHLY, CDR2 FYNNEI. The CDR3 sequence is 15 residues long. CDR3 coding DNA: TGTGCCAGCAGCCCATCTAGACCAAACACCGGGGAGCTGTTTTTT. Translation: CASSPSRPNTGELFF.

The chain has TRBV6-4 and TRBJ2-1, with 10 bases fitting TRBD2. There are 16 residues in the CDR3. CDR1 MRHNA and CDR2 SNTAGT come from the germline V gene. V lost 3 bases and J lost 5; bases outside the gene matches: 7. The DNA of the CDR3 is TGTGCCAGCAGTGATGGCCCAGCGGGGGGGAACAATGAGCAGTTCTTC. It translates to CASSDGPAGGNNEQFF.

The chain employs TRBV18 and TRBJ2-3; D is uncertain. V was clipped by 2 bases and J by 6 bases, with 12 bases between them. This CDR3 contains 14 residues. Germline V gene sequence: CDR1 KGHSH, CDR2 LQKENI. CDR3 protein: CASSPRISRDTQYF. The CDR3 DNA is TGTGCCAGCTCACCAAGAATTAGTCGGGATACGCAGTATTTT.

In its sample, this clone was seen a few times. V is TRBV10-3 and J is TRBJ2-5; 13 positions match TRBD2. Germline V gene lookup returns CDR1 ENHRY and CDR2 SYGVKD. The V gene end was trimmed by 3 bases and the J gene end by 5 bases; junction bases not matched to a gene: 6. The CDR3 runs 16 residues. As DNA, the CDR3 is TGTGCCATCAGTGACTACGGGACTAGCGGGACTGAGACCCAGTACTTC. It encodes CAISDYGTSGTETQYF.

This chain connects TRBV5-1 to TRBJ1-3, with 7 nucleotides matching TRBD1. CDR3 size: 15 residues. Per the germline V gene, CDR1 is SGHRS and CDR2 is YFSETQ. J lost 3 bases, V lost 4 bases, and 7 bases had no gene match. The CDR3 DNA reads as TGCGCCAGCAGCGTTACAGGGGCGCTTGGAAACACCATATATTTT. It codes for CASSVTGALGNTIYF.

The chain has TRBV11-3 and TRBJ2-7, with a weak D call TRBD2 (6 bases). This CDR3 has 11 amino acids. CDR1 is SGHNT, CDR2 YENEEA, per germline. V shed 5 bases and J shed 8 bases, with 10 bases lying between them. The DNA for the CDR3 is TGTGCCAGCAGCGCGGAGGGGAAGCAGTACTTC. It translates to CASSAEGKQYF. The full variable domain, in which reference TRBV11-3 and TRBJ2-7 provide the parts outside the CDR3, is EAGVVQSPRYKIIEKKQPVAFWCNPISGHNTLYWYLQNLGQGPELLIRYENEEAVDDSQLPKDRFSAERLKGVDSTLKIQPAELGDSAVYLCASSAEGKQYFGPGTRLTVT.

The chain carries TRBV6-4 and TRBJ2-1, with 10 bases fitting TRBD2. This CDR3 comprises 14 residues. Germline-derived CDR1 and CDR2 are MRHNA and SNTAGT. With 5 bases clipped from V and 5 bases from J, the junction kept 3 bases outside the gene matches. The CDR3 DNA follows: TGTGCCAGCAGTTGGCTAGCGGGGGACAATGAGCAGTTCTTC. Translated, it gives CASSWLAGDNEQFF.